A selection of T cell receptor beta chains follows, all from one sample in a study of blood T cell repertoires in COVID-19. Some clones are missing from TCRdb's copy, which holds only in-frame ones; the method was immunoSEQ multiplex PCR. The profile covers 360,000 or so clones, with roughly nine tenths appearing a single time and about 3.9% taken by the ten largest. The sample comprised peripheral blood. These receptors were obtained from a woman aged 55-70 years with COVID-19, enrolled during active disease. Both conserved end residues are part of each CDR3. D genes are given only for firm matches. Rows may omit the clone size; those that give it use once, few, many or a size class.

D gene | clone size | J gene | V gene | CDR3 DNA | CDR3 protein
- | - | TRBJ2-7 | TRBV18 | TGTGCCAGCTCACTACTACCTCTAGGCGAGCAGTACTTC | CASSLLPLGEQYF
TRBD1 | once | TRBJ1-5 | TRBV2 | TGTGCCAGCACCAAGACAGGGGGGGATCAGCCCCAGCATTTT | CASTKTGGDQPQHF
- | - | TRBJ1-3 | TRBV7-9 | TGTGCCAGCAGCCGACCCCCAGTCAGGACTGGAAACACCATATATTTT | CASSRPPVRTGNTIYF
- | once | TRBJ1-5 | TRBV5-1 | TGCGCCAGCAGCTTGGCCGCGGGACCAAATCAGCCCCAGCATTTT | CASSLAAGPNQPQHF
TRBD1 | - | TRBJ1-6 | TRBV19 | TGTGCCAGTCGGACAGGGTTCTATAATTCACCCCTCCACTTT | CASRTGFYNSPLHF
- | - | TRBJ1-2 | TRBV27 | TGTGCCAGCGGGGATAACGGGGGGGCGCGTGGCTACACCTTC | CASGDNGGARGYTF
- | - | TRBJ1-6 | TRBV10-3 | TGTGCCATCAGGGGCGACTCCTATAATTCACCCCTCCACTTT | CAIRGDSYNSPLHF
TRBD1 | - | TRBJ1-2 | TRBV7-7 | TGTGCTAGCAGCCATCCAACAGGGGAGGGCTACACCTTC | CASSHPTGEGYTF
- | once | TRBJ1-2 | TRBV5-8 | TGTGCCAGCAACTACAACTATGGCTACACCTTC | CASNYNYGYTF
TRBD2 | - | TRBJ2-2 | TRBV7-8 | TGTGCCAGCAGCTTAGCAGTAGCGGGGGGAACGAACACCGGGGAGCTGTTTTTT | CASSLAVAGGTNTGELFF
TRBD2 | - | TRBJ2-3 | TRBV6-2/TRBV6-3 | TGTGCCAGCAGCTTCGGCCAGGGACTAGGAACAACAGATACGCAGTATTTT | CASSFGQGLGTTDTQYF
- | - | TRBJ2-3 | TRBV7-6 | TGTGCCAGCAGCTTAGGCGGTAGTTTAGATACGCAGTATTTT | CASSLGGSLDTQYF
- | - | TRBJ1-1 | TRBV5-8 | TGTGCCAGCAGCCCGAGATTTAGTTTCCAGGGCCTGAAGAACACTGAAGCTTTCTTT | CASSPRFSFQGLKNTEAFF
TRBD1 | - | TRBJ2-7 | TRBV11-2 | TGTGCCAGCAGCGTAGGACAGGGGGCTTTCGAGCAGTACTTC | CASSVGQGAFEQYF
TRBD1 | - | TRBJ1-4 | TRBV27 | TGTGCCAGCAGCCGTTGGACAGGGGGCACTAATGAAAAACTGTTTTTT | CASSRWTGGTNEKLFF
- | - | TRBJ1-2 | TRBV5-5 | TGTGCCAGCAGCTTGGGAGAGCCTAACTATGGCTACACCTTC | CASSLGEPNYGYTF
- | - | TRBJ2-1 | TRBV3-1/TRBV3-2 | TGTGCCAGCAGCCCCGAGCCCTATGAGCAGTTCTTC | CASSPEPYEQFF
- | - | TRBJ1-3 | TRBV5-1 | TGCGCCAGCAGCTTGGACAGGATCTCTGGAAACACCATATATTTT | CASSLDRISGNTIYF
- | - | TRBJ1-3 | TRBV30 | TGTGCCTGGAGTGGACAGGCTACCTCTGGAAACACCATATATTTT | CAWSGQATSGNTIYF
- | - | TRBJ1-6 | TRBV27 | TGTGCCAGCAGTTTGGTGCAGGGGCCCTCGGATTCACCCCTCCACTTT | CASSLVQGPSDSPLHF
- | - | TRBJ1-5 | TRBV18 | TGTGCCAGCTCACCATTGGACAGCCGGAATCAGCCCCAGCATTTT | CASSPLDSRNQPQHF
TRBD1 | - | TRBJ1-2 | TRBV3-1/TRBV3-2 | TGTGCCAGCAGTCGTCCGGGACAGGTTATCTATGGCTACACCTTC | CASSRPGQVIYGYTF
TRBD2 | - | TRBJ2-3 | TRBV7-8 | TGTGCCAGCAGCTCACTAAGCGGGGGGGCCGGATGGGCAGATACGCAGTATTTT | CASSSLSGGAGWADTQYF
TRBD1 | once | TRBJ1-4 | TRBV3-1/TRBV3-2 | TGTGCCAGCAGCCAAGACACCGGGACAGGGTCGAGGGGGCTGTTTTTT | CASSQDTGTGSRGLFF
- | - | TRBJ1-5 | TRBV30 | TGTGCCTGGAGTGACGGGGATCAGCCCCAGCATTTT | CAWSDGDQPQHF
- | - | TRBJ1-2 | TRBV12-5 | TGTGCTAGTGGGTCCGGGACAAGTTCTGTTAACTATGGCTACACCTTC | CASGSGTSSVNYGYTF
- | few | TRBJ1-4 | TRBV4-2 | TGTGCCAGCAGCCAAGATCTGGGGACTGATGAAAAACTGTTTTTT | CASSQDLGTDEKLFF
- | - | TRBJ1-4 | TRBV6-5 | TGTGCCAGCAGCCCCACGGGGGGGTATAATGAAAAACTGTTTTTT | CASSPTGGYNEKLFF
- | - | TRBJ2-3 | TRBV7-2 | TGTGCCAGCAGCTTACTACTAGAACCAACGCAGTATTTT | CASSLLLEPTQYF
TRBD1 | - | TRBJ1-1 | TRBV29-1 | TGCAGCGTCGAAGGGACAGGGGGATACGCTTTCTTT | CSVEGTGGYAFF
TRBD1 | - | TRBJ1-1 | TRBV19 | TGTGCCAGTAGTATGGTTGGACAGGGGGCCGGTGAAGCTTTCTTT | CASSMVGQGAGEAFF
- | once | TRBJ2-3 | TRBV20-1 | TGCAGTGCTTCCACAAATACGCAGTATTTT | CSASTNTQYF
TRBD2 | - | TRBJ2-3 | TRBV28 | TGTGCCAGCACAAGCGGGGGGGCCCTAATAGATACGCAGTATTTT | CASTSGGALIDTQYF
TRBD1 | once | TRBJ2-7 | TRBV7-2 | TGTGCCAGCAGCGGACAGGTCTTCAGCTCCTACGAGCAGTACTTC | CASSGQVFSSYEQYF
- | few | TRBJ2-7 | TRBV2 | TGTGCCAGCAGTGAATCCAGGGTCGGCGAGCAGTACTTC | CASSESRVGEQYF
TRBD1 | - | TRBJ1-2 | TRBV30 | TGTGCCCGCCATACTACAGGGGGCAGCAATGGCTACACCTTC | CARHTTGGSNGYTF
TRBD1 | - | TRBJ2-7 | TRBV2 | TGTGCCAGCAGCGCCGGGACAGCTTACGAGCAGTACTTC | CASSAGTAYEQYF
- | - | TRBJ2-6 | TRBV7-3 | TGTGCCAGCTCTCTCGTCCCTGGGGCCAACGTCCTGACTTTC | CASSLVPGANVLTF
TRBD1 | - | TRBJ1-2 | TRBV28 | TGTGCCGCTAGGGGCAGGGGGCGAGGTGGCTACACCTTC | CAARGRGRGGYTF
- | - | TRBJ2-3 | TRBV7-9 | TGTGCCAGCAGCATACCCCAGGGCGCAGATACGCAGTATTTT | CASSIPQGADTQYF
- | - | TRBJ2-3 | TRBV11-2 | TGTGCCAGCAGCTTACCGGCGGGTCATACGCAGTATTTT | CASSLPAGHTQYF
- | few | TRBJ1-5 | TRBV21-1 | TGTGCCAGCAGCAAAGAAGGACAGGGAGGCTATAGCAATCAGCCCCAGCATTTT | CASSKEGQGGYSNQPQHF
TRBD2 | once | TRBJ2-3 | TRBV6-2/TRBV6-3 | TGTGCCAGCAGTTACTCTAGCGGGGTGAGCACAGATACGCAGTATTTT | CASSYSSGVSTDTQYF
TRBD2 | - | TRBJ2-7 | TRBV28 | TGTGCCAGCAGTTTTCTAGCGGAAAGCTCCTACGAGCAGTACTTC | CASSFLAESSYEQYF
TRBD2 | - | TRBJ2-2 | TRBV6-2/TRBV6-3 | TGTGCCAGCAGTTCCGGGGGGGCGAACACCGGGGAGCTGTTTTTT | CASSSGGANTGELFF
- | - | TRBJ1-2 | TRBV5-1 | TGCGCCAGCAGCTTGGATCCGGGTGGCGGCTACACCTTC | CASSLDPGGGYTF
TRBD2 | - | TRBJ2-2 | TRBV5-4 | TGTGCCAGCAGCTTGGATTGGACTAGAAGGAACACCGGGGAGCTGTTTTTT | CASSLDWTRRNTGELFF
TRBD1 | - | TRBJ1-3 | TRBV11-2 | TGTGCCACCCTGACAGGGTCGGCTGGAAACACCATATATTTT | CATLTGSAGNTIYF